Presented here are 28 T cell receptor beta chains from one specimen sequenced in a study of CD8 T cells in ankylosing spondylitis. TCRdb recomputed calls from the 5' RACE reads with MiXCR, one row per CDR3 protein. The table has 180,000 or so distinct CDR3 sequences, roughly 10% seen once. The specimen sequenced was blood, either unsorted or a sorted T cell fraction (not recorded which). All receptors derive from a male donor with ankylosing spondylitis or in good health (not recorded which).

This clonotype was seen at least ten times. This CDR3 is missing its conserved last phenylalanine or tryptophan, likely due to a read error. The DNA is omitted, as the CDR3 cannot be located on it reliably, and the CDR3 follows TCRdb's listing. The chain carries TRBV12-3 or TRBV12-4 and TRBJ1-1; the listed D gene, TRBD1, was not tested against the DNA. The CDR3 contains 11 residues when both ends are counted. The CDR3 reads CASSLGQDRNG.

At least ten counts were recorded for this clonotype. The rearrangement links TRBV11-2 to TRBJ1-5; D uncertain. The CDR3 is 14 amino acids. Looked up from germline, CDR1 is SGHAT and CDR2 is FQNNGV. Trimming stripped 1 base from V and 4 bases from J, with 8 bases between. The CDR3 DNA reads as TGTGCCAGCAGCTTAGCAGGCCAGAATCAGCCCCAGCATTTT. Translation gives CASSLAGQNQPQHF.

This clonotype appeared many times. The chain carries TRBV9 and TRBJ2-3; weak D call: TRBD2 (6 bases). The CDR3 runs to 16 residues. Trimming stripped 0 bases from V and 0 bases from J, with 11 bases between. Germline assignment: CDR1 SGDLS and CDR2 YYNGEE. CDR3 protein: CASSVDGGLSTDTQYF. DNA for the CDR3: TGTGCCAGCAGCGTAGACGGCGGACTAAGCACAGATACGCAGTATTTT. Looking up the rest from reference TRBV9 and TRBJ2-3 gives the full variable domain: DSGVTQTPKHLITATGQRVTLRCSPRSGDLSVYWYQQSLDQGLQFLIQYYNGEERAKGNILERFSAQQFPDLHSELNLSSLELGDSALYFCASSVDGGLSTDTQYFGPGTRLTVL.

The table lists this clonotype with many counts. This chain connects TRBV29-1 to TRBJ1-1; D might be TRBD1 (5 bases). Per the germline V gene, CDR1 is SQVTM and CDR2 is ANQGSEA. This CDR3 has 12 amino acids. Trimming pared 6 bases from V and 10 bases from J, leaving 18 bases between. The CDR3 sequence is CSVGHTGRGAFF. CDR3 in DNA: TGCAGCGTCGGACATACGGGGCGCGGAGCTTTCTTT.

This clonotype was observed many times. The V call is TRBV24-1, the J call TRBJ1-5; D not resolved. In germline, CDR1 is KGHDR, CDR2 SFDVKD. V was cut by 3 bases and J by 3 bases, with 2 bases left in between. This CDR3 is 12 amino acids long. This CDR3 is CATSDDNQPQHF. DNA of the CDR3: TGTGCCACCAGTGATGACAATCAGCCCCAGCATTTT.

This clonotype was detected many times. The chain recombines TRBV12-3 or TRBV12-4 with TRBJ2-2; tentatively, D is TRBD2 (5 bases). The V and J ends lost 0 bases and 0 bases respectively, with 11 bases between them. The CDR3 sequence is 17 residues long. The CDR3 spells CASSLAQWTSNTGELFF. CDR3 coding DNA: TGTGCCAGCAGTTTAGCGCAATGGACTTCGAACACCGGGGAGCTGTTTTTT.

The chain joins TRBV7-9 to TRBJ2-3; 13 bases agree with TRBD2. After removal of 5 bases from V and 2 bases from J, the junction contained 4 bases not matched to a gene. CDR1 is SEHNR and CDR2 is FQNEAQ in the germline V gene (reference sequence). CDR3 length: 16 residues. The CDR3 nucleotides are TGTGCCAGCAGCGGGGGACTAGCGGGATACACAGATACGCAGTATTTT. Translation gives CASSGGLAGYTDTQYF.

This chain joins TRBV11-2 and TRBJ2-1, with 12 bases identical to TRBD2. Germline values: CDR1 SGHAT, CDR2 FQNNGV. The CDR3 spans 13 residues. CDR3: CASSSGRGLEQFF. CDR3 sequence (DNA): TGTGCGTCTTCTAGCGGGAGGGGGCTTGAGCAGTTCTTC.

This clonotype was observed at least ten times. The genes are TRBV29-1 and TRBJ2-3; no definite D call. Germline V gene lookup returns CDR1 SQVTM and CDR2 ANQGSEA. This CDR3 comprises 12 residues. V dropped 6 bases and J dropped 4 bases, with 11 bases sitting between them. CDR3: CSVQIPPDTQYF. CDR3 nucleotides: TGCAGCGTCCAAATCCCGCCAGATACGCAGTATTTT.

This clonotype was picked up many times. The chain couples TRBV20-1 to TRBJ2-5; a possible D gene is TRBD2 (7 bases). Trimming removed 6 bases from V and 0 bases from J, with 20 bases in between. CDR3 length: 16 residues. Germline V gene lookup returns CDR1 DFQATT and CDR2 SNEGSKA (reference sequence). The CDR3 DNA follows: TGCAGTGCCTATTCGGGAAGGGGGGGCCACCAAGAGACCCAGTACTTC. Protein sequence: CSAYSGRGGHQETQYF.

The table lists this clonotype with many counts. The V and J genes are TRBV12-3 or TRBV12-4 and TRBJ2-1, with 16 bases lining up with TRBD2. V lost 3 bases and J lost 8; bases outside the gene matches: 4. The CDR3 contains 16 residues. CDR3 loop: CASSLGLAGGHHEQFF. CDR3 bases: TGTGCCAGCAGTTTGGGACTAGCGGGGGGGCACCATGAGCAGTTCTTC.

The chain is built from TRBV4-2 and TRBJ2-7, with a weak D call TRBD2 (5 bases). Trimming pared 0 bases from V and 2 bases from J, leaving 11 bases between. The CDR3 has 15 residues. Germline V CDR1 and CDR2: LGHNA, YNFKEQ. CDR3: CASSQERGQAYEQYF. In nucleotides, the CDR3 is TGTGCCAGCAGCCAAGAAAGAGGGCAGGCCTACGAGCAGTACTTC.

In its sample, this clonotype was seen many times. The chain joins TRBV12-3 or TRBV12-4 to TRBJ2-1; D might be TRBD2 (5 bases). The CDR3 runs to 16 residues. Trimming removed 6 bases at V and 4 bases at J, with 19 bases between. The CDR3 nucleotides are TGTGCCAGCAGCTTGGGTACGTCGGGAATATACAATGAGCAGTTCTTC. Its protein is CASSLGTSGIYNEQFF.

Turning to this clonotype: A much larger clone lies one base from this, so it may be a read error. V and J are TRBV6-1 and TRBJ1-1; D is uncertain. This CDR3 has 11 amino acids. In germline, CDR1 is MNHNS, CDR2 SASEGT. V shed 6 bases and J shed 9 bases, with 11 bases lying between them. CDR3 sequence (DNA): TGTGCCAGCAGCCTCAGACCTAAAGCTTTCTTT. Protein: CASSLRPKAFF.

The V gene is TRBV10-3, the J gene TRBJ2-7; 9 bases line up with TRBD1. The CDR3 is made up of 13 amino acids. Germline V gives CDR1 ENHRY, CDR2 SYGVKD. V was pared by 7 bases and J by 2 bases, with 3 bases of the junction left unmatched. CDR3 region: CAIKGQGTYEQYF. CDR3 sequence (DNA): TGTGCCATCAAGGGACAGGGAACCTACGAGCAGTACTTC.

A few counts support this clonotype. The chain couples TRBV6-5 to TRBJ2-7; 10 bases agree with TRBD2. Germline V lookup: CDR1 MNHEY, CDR2 SVGAGI. This CDR3 is 15 amino acids long. The V and J ends lost 4 bases and 0 bases, in that order; junction bases with no gene match: 3. CDR3 region: CASSSSGGTSYEQYF. DNA of the CDR3: TGTGCCAGCAGTTCTAGCGGGGGAACCTCCTACGAGCAGTACTTC.

This clonotype was counted many times. This rearrangement joins TRBV3-1 to TRBJ2-3, with TRBD2 matching over 7 bases. Germline CDR1 and CDR2: LGHDT and YNNKEL (reference sequence). The ends lost 0 bases at V and 2 bases at J; junction bases unmatched: 14. The CDR3 length is 19 residues. The CDR3 DNA follows: TGTGCCAGCAGCCAAGAAGGGGAAGGGGCAGCGGGGCTCACAGATACGCAGTATTTT. Protein: CASSQEGEGAAGLTDTQYF.

At least ten counts were recorded for this clonotype. The V and J genes are TRBV2 and TRBJ2-7; 7 bases are a match to TRBD1. This CDR3 region has 14 residues. Losses at the gene ends were 1 base for V and 5 bases for J; bases not matched to a gene: 5. CDR1 is SNHLY and CDR2 is FYNNEI in the germline V gene. The CDR3 DNA reads TGTGCCAGCAGTGAAGAGGGGGCGCTTCACGAGCAGTACTTC. It yields the protein CASSEEGALHEQYF.

This clonotype was counted many times. This chain uses TRBV15 with TRBJ1-1; a weak D match, TRBD1 (5 bases). This CDR3 contains 17 residues. The V and J ends lost 1 base and 4 bases respectively, with 19 bases between them. In germline, CDR1 is LNHNV, CDR2 YYDKDF (reference sequence). The CDR3 DNA reads as TGTGCCACCAGCAGAGCCGAGACTGCCAGGGTCCGCACTGAAGCTTTCTTT. Its protein is CATSRAETARVRTEAFF.

Ten or more counts support this clonotype. The rearrangement uses TRBV11-2 and TRBJ2-5; D is possibly TRBD2 (6 bases). The ends were cut back, 1 base at V and 0 bases at J, with 9 bases in the middle. The CDR3 consists of 15 residues. Germline V lookup: CDR1 SGHAT, CDR2 FQNNGV. CDR3 sequence: CASSLGGIYQETQYF. The CDR3 DNA reads as TGTGCCAGCAGCTTAGGCGGGATTTACCAAGAGACCCAGTACTTC.

The gene calls are TRBV7-2 and TRBJ2-3; D possibly corresponds to TRBD2 (5 bases). The CDR3 consists of 14 residues. The V end lost 8 bases, the J end lost 2 bases, and 14 bases lay between the germline ends. Germline assignment: CDR1 SGHTA and CDR2 FQGNSA. The CDR3 region is CASATRLFTDTQYF. For the CDR3, the DNA is TGTGCCAGCGCGACGAGACTATTCACAGATACGCAGTATTTT. The full variable domain, in which reference TRBV7-2 and TRBJ2-3 provide the parts outside the CDR3, is GAGVSQSPSNKVTEKGKDVELRCDPISGHTALYWYRQSLGQGLEFLIYFQGNSAPDKSGLPSDRFSAERTGGSVSTLTIQRTQQEDSAVYLCASATRLFTDTQYFGPGTRLTVL.

The chain is built from TRBV20-1 and TRBJ1-6, with no clear D. The CDR3 loop spans 17 amino acids. Per the germline V gene, CDR1 is DFQATT and CDR2 is SNEGSKA (reference sequence). The ends were cut back, 0 bases at V and 5 bases at J, with 17 bases in the middle. CDR3 in amino acids: CSARDSRGRTNNSPLHF. In DNA form, the CDR3 reads TGCAGTGCTAGAGATAGTCGAGGCAGGACGAATAATTCACCCCTCCACTTT.

This clonotype came up a few times. The rearrangement links TRBV4-3 to TRBJ2-1, with 8 nucleotides matching TRBD1. This CDR3 spans 16 amino acids. From germline, CDR1 is LGHNA and CDR2 YSLEER. J was trimmed by 4 bases and V by 0 bases; bases with no gene match: 5. CDR3: CASSQEATGGYNEQFF. CDR3 in DNA: TGCGCCAGCAGCCAAGAGGCAACAGGGGGGTACAATGAGCAGTTCTTC.

This clonotype has a handful of counts. The rearrangement links TRBV11-3 to TRBJ2-2; possibly TRBD1 for D (5 bases). V lost 3 bases to trimming and J lost 1 base, with 21 bases between them. The CDR3 has 19 amino acids. Germline lookup yields CDR1 SGHNT and CDR2 YENEEA. The CDR3 here is CASSFNWAEGALNTGELFF. CDR3 in DNA: TGTGCCAGCAGCTTCAACTGGGCGGAAGGGGCGTTGAACACCGGGGAGCTGTTTTTT.

Ten or more counts support this clonotype. The CDR3 DNA reads TGTGCCATCAGTGGAGGGGGAACACTAGCGGGAGCGGCCCGTTCTAGCACAGATACGCAGTATTTT. It translates to CAISGGGTLAGAARSSTDTQYF. The chain combines TRBV10-3 with TRBJ2-3; 11 bases are shared with TRBD2. CDR1 is ENHRY and CDR2 is SYGVKD in the germline V gene. The CDR3 is 22 amino acids. V lost 4 bases and J lost 0; bases outside the gene matches: 21.

In this sample, this clonotype turned up a few times. This chain connects TRBV19 to TRBJ1-6, with D hard to call. This CDR3 has 12 amino acids. V lost 3 bases, J lost 14 bases, and 11 bases lay in between. Looked up from germline, CDR1 is LNHDA and CDR2 is SQIVND (reference sequence). CDR3 in DNA: TGTGCCAGTAGTATCCGTGGAGCAGCCCTCCACTTT. Translated, it gives CASSIRGAALHF.

This clonotype was observed at least ten times. The rearrangement joins TRBV2 to TRBJ1-2; the D gene is possibly TRBD1 (5 bases). Germline CDR1 reads SNHLY; CDR2 reads FYNNEI. V was trimmed by 8 bases and J by 3 bases, leaving 19 bases between them. This CDR3 region has 15 residues. The CDR3 spells CASARTLQGHYGYTF. In DNA, the CDR3 is TGTGCCAGCGCCCGTACCCTTCAGGGACACTATGGCTACACCTTC.

The table lists this clonotype with many counts. The V and J genes are TRBV5-1 and TRBJ1-1, with D unresolved. The CDR3 length is 13 residues. Trimming took 0 bases from V and 0 from J, leaving 3 bases between them. Germline V lookup: CDR1 SGHRS, CDR2 YFSETQ. CDR3 sequence (DNA): TGCGCCAGCAGCTTGGAAATGAACACTGAAGCTTTCTTT. Translated: CASSLEMNTEAFF.